These T cell receptor beta chains were read from a single sample in a study of T cell changes during pregnancy in multiple sclerosis. The table came from immunoSEQ multiplex PCR; TCRdb's copy has only in-frame clones and leaves some out. The sample consists of about 69,000 clones, roughly 90% of them appearing once. Source: CD4+ T cells from peripheral blood mononuclear cells, taken in the third trimester of pregnancy. The receptors derive from a female donor in good health, enrolled as a control in a pregnancy study. CDR3s include the opening cysteine and the closing phenylalanine or tryptophan. D genes are given only for firm matches. Size is stated for part of the rows, as once, few or many counts, or as a class when the clone is expanded.

j_call v_call clone_size d_call cdr3_aa cdr3_nt
TRBJ1-5 TRBV19 . . CASMGGISQPQHF TGTGCCAGTATGGGGGGGATCAGTCAGCCCCAGCATTTT
TRBJ2-1 TRBV5-1 . TRBD2 CASSWAGTSGNNEQFF TGCGCCAGCAGCTGGGCAGGGACTAGCGGGAACAATGAGCAGTTCTTC
TRBJ2-2 TRBV30 . TRBD1 CAWRPPGTANTGELFF TGTGCCTGGAGACCTCCCGGGACAGCGAACACCGGGGAGCTGTTTTTT
TRBJ1-2 TRBV6-6 . TRBD1 CASSYRTGGSYGYTF TGTGCCAGCAGTTACCGGACAGGGGGCTCATACGGCTACACCTTC
TRBJ2-1 TRBV5-1 once . CASSWNRDTSGNEQFF TGCGCCAGCAGCTGGAACCGGGACACCTCTGGGAATGAGCAGTTCTTC
TRBJ2-3 TRBV12-5 . TRBD2 CASGLRRGINPNTDTQYF TGTGCTAGTGGTTTGCGGCGGGGGATTAACCCAAACACAGATACGCAGTATTTT
TRBJ2-1 TRBV2 . TRBD1 CASRPQGANEQFF TGTGCCAGCAGACCACAGGGGGCGAATGAGCAGTTCTTC
TRBJ1-2 TRBV5-6 . . CASSLGGARYGYTF TGTGCCAGCAGCTTGGGGGGCGCGAGGTATGGCTACACCTTC
TRBJ2-7 TRBV7-9 . . CASSSSGPEQYF TGTGCCAGCAGCTCTTCAGGGCCCGAGCAGTACTTC
TRBJ1-3 TRBV6-1 once . CASTPHGQTGNTIYF TGTGCCAGCACCCCCCATGGACAAACCGGAAACACCATATATTTT
TRBJ1-1 TRBV7-2 . TRBD1 CASRGTGRRTEAFF TGTGCCAGCAGAGGGACAGGGCGGAGGACTGAAGCTTTCTTT
TRBJ1-1 TRBV11-1 . TRBD1 CASSLNSGTGFTEAFF TGTGCCAGCAGCTTGAATTCCGGGACAGGGTTCACTGAAGCTTTCTTT
TRBJ1-1 TRBV4-3 . . CASSQGAGRGTEAFF TGCGCCAGCAGCCAAGGTGCGGGCAGAGGCACTGAAGCTTTCTTT
TRBJ1-1 TRBV20-1 few . CSARDLALSF TGCAGTGCTAGAGATCTCGCGCTTTCTTTT
TRBJ2-1 TRBV20-1 . . CSASLGTEQFF TGCAGTGCTAGCCTCGGGACAGAGCAGTTCTTC
TRBJ1-1 TRBV6-5 . . CASRQGRDTEAFF TGTGCCAGCAGACAGGGTAGGGACACTGAAGCTTTCTTT
TRBJ1-5 TRBV7-9 . TRBD1 CASSLGQGGYSNQPQHF TGTGCCAGCAGCTTAGGACAGGGAGGATATAGCAATCAGCCCCAGCATTTT
TRBJ1-2 TRBV6-5 . TRBD1 CASSLSGQGAFYGYTF TGTGCCAGCAGTTTAAGCGGACAGGGGGCCTTCTATGGCTACACCTTC
TRBJ1-5 TRBV4-3 . . CASSRDINQPQHF TGCGCCAGCAGCCGGGACATTAATCAGCCCCAGCATTTT
TRBJ2-3 TRBV6-5 . TRBD1 CASSRGQAPDTQYF TGTGCCAGCAGTAGGGGACAGGCCCCCGATACGCAGTATTTT
TRBJ2-2 TRBV12-5 . . CASGLYRENTGELFF TGTGCTAGTGGTTTATACAGGGAGAACACCGGGGAGCTGTTTTTT
TRBJ1-4 TRBV19 . . CASSMQATNEKLFF TGTGCCAGTAGTATGCAGGCAACTAATGAAAAACTGTTTTTT
TRBJ1-4 TRBV4-2 . TRBD1 CASSQADRGEKLFF TGTGCCAGCAGCCAGGCCGACAGGGGTGAAAAACTGTTTTTT
TRBJ1-5 TRBV6-5 . . CASSYRGNQPQHF TGTGCCAGCAGTTACAGAGGGAATCAGCCCCAGCATTTT
TRBJ1-1 TRBV6-5 . . CASSYRGAGTEAFF TGTGCCAGCAGTTACAGGGGAGCGGGCACTGAAGCTTTCTTT
TRBJ2-7 TRBV27 . TRBD1 CASSLSVAGGIYEQYF TGTGCCAGCAGTTTATCGGTTGCAGGGGGCATCTACGAGCAGTACTTC
TRBJ1-1 TRBV5-1 . . CASSLGTANTEAFF TGCGCCAGCAGCTTGGGGACAGCGAACACTGAAGCTTTCTTT
TRBJ1-2 TRBV25-1 once . CASSESLLGQRYGYTF TGTGCCAGCAGTGAATCGTTGCTGGGGCAACGGTATGGCTACACCTTC
TRBJ2-3 TRBV18 . TRBD2 CASSSTPGGLVQGYTQYF TGTGCCAGCTCTTCCACGCCGGGGGGACTAGTCCAAGGCTATACGCAGTATTTT
TRBJ1-4 TRBV27 . TRBD1 CASSSGTGGEKLFF TGTGCCAGCAGTTCTGGGACAGGGGGCGAAAAACTGTTTTTT
TRBJ2-1 TRBV18 . TRBD2 CASSFSGGPYNEQFF TGTGCCAGCTCATTTAGCGGGGGGCCCTACAATGAGCAGTTCTTC
TRBJ2-2 TRBV18 . . CASSVTGELFF TGTGCCAGCTCCGTAACCGGGGAGCTGTTTTTT
TRBJ2-7 TRBV19 . . CASSPSLSGEQYF TGTGCCAGTAGTCCGAGTCTATCTGGCGAGCAGTACTTC
TRBJ1-4 TRBV5-4 . . CASSLVSNEKLFF TGTGCCAGCAGCTTGGTCTCTAATGAAAAACTGTTTTTT
TRBJ1-1 TRBV11-2 . . CASSLNPGENTEAFF TGTGCCAGCAGCTTAAACCCAGGGGAGAACACTGAAGCTTTCTTT
TRBJ2-2 TRBV12-5 . . CASGFGGSNTGELFF TGTGCTAGTGGTTTTGGGGGGAGCAACACCGGGGAGCTGTTTTTT
TRBJ2-7 TRBV7-9 . . CASSLAQGKIYEQYF TGTGCCAGCAGCTTAGCACAGGGCAAAATCTACGAGCAGTACTTC
TRBJ1-2 TRBV6-1 . TRBD1 CASSVDRGANYGYTF TGTGCCAGCAGTGTAGACAGGGGCGCTAACTATGGCTACACCTTC
TRBJ2-2 TRBV18 . . CASSPRSGQNTGELFF TGTGCCAGCTCACCACGGTCCGGACAGAACACCGGGGAGCTGTTTTTT
TRBJ1-2 TRBV5-1 . TRBD1 CASSPALGQIYGYTF TGCGCCAGCAGCCCTGCCTTGGGACAGATCTATGGCTACACCTTC
TRBJ1-1 TRBV7-3 once . CASQKGGVNTEAFF TGTGCCAGCCAAAAAGGGGGAGTCAACACTGAAGCTTTCTTT
TRBJ2-1 TRBV6-4 . . CASRIDRNNEQFF TGTGCCAGCAGAATAGACAGAAACAATGAGCAGTTCTTC
TRBJ2-7 TRBV4-1 . TRBD1 CASSQAGQDSYEQYF TGCGCCAGCAGCCAAGCGGGACAGGACTCCTACGAGCAGTACTTC
TRBJ1-5 TRBV18 . . CASSGSNQPQHF TGTGCCAGCTCAGGGAGTAATCAGCCCCAGCATTTT
TRBJ2-1 TRBV19 . TRBD2 CASSTPPGLAMFF TGTGCCAGTAGTACTCCCCCGGGACTAGCGATGTTCTTC
TRBJ2-5 TRBV28 . TRBD2 CASSSPSGGAETQYF TGTGCCAGCAGTTCTCCTAGCGGGGGGGCAGAGACCCAGTACTTC
TRBJ2-3 TRBV7-2 . . CASERGTRTDTQYF TGTGCCAGCGAACGGGGTACTCGCACAGATACGCAGTATTTT
TRBJ1-1 TRBV29-1 . . CSVAVGGNTEAFF TGCAGCGTAGCGGTCGGGGGGAACACTGAAGCTTTCTTT
TRBJ2-3 TRBV11-3 once . CASSLDTVNPSTDTQYF TGTGCCAGCAGCTTAGATACGGTAAATCCTAGCACAGATACGCAGTATTTT
TRBJ1-3 TRBV14 . . CASTRSTSGNTIYF TGTGCCAGCACTCGCAGTACCTCTGGAAACACCATATATTTT
TRBJ2-7 TRBV10-3 . . CAISETSIDEQYF TGTGCCATCAGTGAAACTAGCATAGACGAGCAGTACTTC
TRBJ2-1 TRBV2 . TRBD2 CASRPGLGIVHEQFF TGTGCCAGCAGACCGGGACTAGGGATAGTGCATGAGCAGTTCTTC
TRBJ1-1 TRBV5-1 . TRBD1 CASSLEGQGTEAFF TGCGCCAGCAGCTTGGAGGGACAGGGCACTGAAGCTTTCTTT
TRBJ1-1 TRBV5-1 . . CASSLTRRGNTEAFF TGCGCCAGCAGCTTGACTCGGCGGGGGAACACTGAAGCTTTCTTT
TRBJ2-3 TRBV9 . TRBD2 CASSVEGQRGDTQYF TGTGCCAGCAGCGTAGAAGGCCAGCGGGGTGATACGCAGTATTTT